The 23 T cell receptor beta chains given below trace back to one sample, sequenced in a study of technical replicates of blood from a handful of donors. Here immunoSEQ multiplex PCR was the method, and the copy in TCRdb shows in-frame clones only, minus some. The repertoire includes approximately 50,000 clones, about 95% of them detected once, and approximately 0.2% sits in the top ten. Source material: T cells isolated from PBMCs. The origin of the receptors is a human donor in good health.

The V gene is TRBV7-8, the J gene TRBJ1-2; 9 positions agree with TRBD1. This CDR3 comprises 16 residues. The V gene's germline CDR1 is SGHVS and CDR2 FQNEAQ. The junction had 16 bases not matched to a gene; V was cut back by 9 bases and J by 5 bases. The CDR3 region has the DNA TGTGCCAGTACCCAACAAGAGAACAGGGGGCTATATGGCTACACCTTC. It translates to CASTQQENRGLYGYTF.

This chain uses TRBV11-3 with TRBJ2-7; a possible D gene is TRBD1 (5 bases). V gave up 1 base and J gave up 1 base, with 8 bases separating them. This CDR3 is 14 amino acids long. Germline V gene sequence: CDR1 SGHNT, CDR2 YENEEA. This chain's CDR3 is CASSLADSSYEQYF. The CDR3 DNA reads TGTGCCAGCAGCTTAGCCGACAGTTCCTACGAGCAGTACTTC.

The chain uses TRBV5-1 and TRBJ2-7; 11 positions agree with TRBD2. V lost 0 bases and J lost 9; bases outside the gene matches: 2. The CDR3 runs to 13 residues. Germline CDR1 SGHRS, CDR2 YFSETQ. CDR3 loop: CASSLGTSGGQYF. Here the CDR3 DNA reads TGCGCCAGCAGCTTGGGTACTAGCGGGGGGCAGTACTTC.

CDR3 protein: CASSRGQGAFPYGYTF. The DNA of the CDR3 is TGTGCCAGCAGCCGGGGACAGGGGGCGTTTCCTTATGGCTACACCTTC. The rearrangement links TRBV9 to TRBJ1-2; 12 bases map to TRBD1. Germline V lookup: CDR1 SGDLS, CDR2 YYNGEE. The CDR3 covers 16 residues. The trim removed 4 bases at V and 5 bases at J, leaving 9 bases unmatched.

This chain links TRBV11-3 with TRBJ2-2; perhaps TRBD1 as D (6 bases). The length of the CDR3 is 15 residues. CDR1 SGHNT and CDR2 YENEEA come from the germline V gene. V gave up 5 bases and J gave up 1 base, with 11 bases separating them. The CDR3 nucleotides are TGTGCCAGCAGCCGACTGACAGGGAACACCGGGGAGCTGTTTTTT. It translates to CASSRLTGNTGELFF.

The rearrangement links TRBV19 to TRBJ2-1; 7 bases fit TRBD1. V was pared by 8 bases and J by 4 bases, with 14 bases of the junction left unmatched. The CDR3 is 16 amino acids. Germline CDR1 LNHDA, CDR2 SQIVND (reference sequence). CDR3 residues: CASSIYRDSDYNEQFF. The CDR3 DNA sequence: TGTGCCAGTTCTATTTACCGGGACAGCGATTACAATGAGCAGTTCTTC. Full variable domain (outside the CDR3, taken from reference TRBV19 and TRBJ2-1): DGGITQSPKYLFRKEGQNVTLSCEQNLNHDAMYWYRQDPGQGLRLIYYSQIVNDFQKGDIAEGYSVSREKKESFPLTVTSAQKNPTAFYLCASSIYRDSDYNEQFFGPGTRLTVL.

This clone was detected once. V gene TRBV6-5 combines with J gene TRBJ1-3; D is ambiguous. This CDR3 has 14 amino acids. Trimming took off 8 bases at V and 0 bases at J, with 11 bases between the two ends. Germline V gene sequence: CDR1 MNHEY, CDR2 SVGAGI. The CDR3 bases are TGTGCCAGCGCCAGAGGAACCTCTGGAAACACCATATATTTT. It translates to CASARGTSGNTIYF.

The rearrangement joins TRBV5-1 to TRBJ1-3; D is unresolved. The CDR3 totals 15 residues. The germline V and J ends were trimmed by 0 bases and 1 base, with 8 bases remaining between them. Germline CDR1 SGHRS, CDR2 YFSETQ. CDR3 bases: TGCGCCAGCAGCTTGGTCCCGGGTTCTGGAAACACCATATATTTT. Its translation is CASSLVPGSGNTIYF. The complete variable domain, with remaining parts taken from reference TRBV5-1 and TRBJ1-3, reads KAGVTQTPRYLIKTRGQQVTLSCSPISGHRSVSWYQQTPGQGLQFLFEYFSETQRNKGNFPGRFSGRQFSNSRSEMNVSTLELGDSALYLCASSLVPGSGNTIYFGEGSWLTVV.

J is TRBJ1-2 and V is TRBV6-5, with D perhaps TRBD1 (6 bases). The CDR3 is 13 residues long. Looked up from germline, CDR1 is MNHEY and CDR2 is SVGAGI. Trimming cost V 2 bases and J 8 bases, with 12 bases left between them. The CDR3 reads CASSYSTGSGYTF. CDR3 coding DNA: TGTGCCAGCAGTTACAGTACAGGGAGCGGCTACACCTTC.

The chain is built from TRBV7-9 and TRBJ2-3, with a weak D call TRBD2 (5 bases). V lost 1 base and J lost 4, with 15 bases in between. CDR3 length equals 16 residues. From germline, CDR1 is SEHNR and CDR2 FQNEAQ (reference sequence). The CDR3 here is CASSLEPTSAADTQYF. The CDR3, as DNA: TGTGCCAGCAGCTTAGAGCCCACCTCAGCGGCAGATACGCAGTATTTT. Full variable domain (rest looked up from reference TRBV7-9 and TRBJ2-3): DTGVSQNPRHKITKRGQNVTFRCDPISEHNRLYWYRQTLGQGPEFLTYFQNEAQLEKSRLLSDRFSAERPKGSFSTLEIQRTEQGDSAMYLCASSLEPTSAADTQYFGPGTRLTVL.

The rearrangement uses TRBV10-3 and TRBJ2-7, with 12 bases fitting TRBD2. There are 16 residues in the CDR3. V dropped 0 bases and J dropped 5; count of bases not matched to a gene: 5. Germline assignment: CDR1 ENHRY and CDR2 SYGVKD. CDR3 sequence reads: CAISESTSGRRDEQYF. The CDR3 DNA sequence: TGTGCCATCAGTGAGTCTACTAGCGGGAGGAGGGACGAGCAGTACTTC.

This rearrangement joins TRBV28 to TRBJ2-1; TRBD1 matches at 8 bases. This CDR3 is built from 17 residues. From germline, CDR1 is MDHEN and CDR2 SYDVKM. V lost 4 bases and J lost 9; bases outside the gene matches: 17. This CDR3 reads CASSSIGTGWGSGEQFF. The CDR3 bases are TGTGCCAGCAGTTCGATTGGGACAGGCTGGGGAAGTGGTGAGCAGTTCTTC.

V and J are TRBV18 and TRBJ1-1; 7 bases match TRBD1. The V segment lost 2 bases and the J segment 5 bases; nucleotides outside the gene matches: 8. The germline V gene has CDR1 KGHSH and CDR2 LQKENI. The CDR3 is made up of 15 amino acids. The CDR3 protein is CASSPSPQGDTEAFF. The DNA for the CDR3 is TGTGCCAGCTCACCAAGCCCCCAGGGGGATACTGAAGCTTTCTTT.

Here the CDR3 reads CASSPPLELQGGEQFF. DNA of the CDR3: TGTGCCAGCAGCCCTCCCCTTGAGTTGCAAGGGGGTGAGCAGTTCTTC. The chain joins TRBV5-6 to TRBJ2-1; a weak D match, TRBD1 (6 bases). V gave up 4 bases and J gave up 9 bases, with 23 bases separating them. The germline V gene encodes CDR1 SGHDT and CDR2 YYEEEE. There are 16 residues in the CDR3. Together with reference TRBV5-6 and TRBJ2-1, the CDR3 gives the full variable domain: DAGVTQSPTHLIKTRGQQVTLRCSPKSGHDTVSWYQQALGQGPQFIFQYYEEEERQRGNFPDRFSGHQFPNYSSELNVNALLLGDSALYLCASSPPLELQGGEQFFGPGTRLTVL.

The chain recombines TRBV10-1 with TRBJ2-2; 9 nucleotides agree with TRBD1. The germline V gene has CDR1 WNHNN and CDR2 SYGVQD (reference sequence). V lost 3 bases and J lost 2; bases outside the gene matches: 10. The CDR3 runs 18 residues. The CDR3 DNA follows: TGCGCCAGCAGTGAATCCCGGGACAGGGAGTTTAACACCGGGGAGCTGTTTTTT. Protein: CASSESRDREFNTGELFF.

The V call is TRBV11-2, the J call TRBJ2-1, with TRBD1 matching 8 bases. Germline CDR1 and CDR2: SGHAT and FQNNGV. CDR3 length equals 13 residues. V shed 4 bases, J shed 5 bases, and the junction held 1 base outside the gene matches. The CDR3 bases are TGTGCCAGCAGCTCGACAGGGGACAATGAGCAGTTCTTC. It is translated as CASSSTGDNEQFF.

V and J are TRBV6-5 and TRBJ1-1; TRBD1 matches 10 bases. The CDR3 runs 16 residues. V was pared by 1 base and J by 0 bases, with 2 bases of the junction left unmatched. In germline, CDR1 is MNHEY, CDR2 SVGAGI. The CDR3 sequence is CASSYWGTGVNTEAFF. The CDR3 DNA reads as TGTGCCAGCAGTTACTGGGGGACAGGGGTGAACACTGAAGCTTTCTTT.

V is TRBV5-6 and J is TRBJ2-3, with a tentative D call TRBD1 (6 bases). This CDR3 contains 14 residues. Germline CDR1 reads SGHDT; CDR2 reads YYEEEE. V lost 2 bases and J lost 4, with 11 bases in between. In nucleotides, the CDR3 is TGTGCCAGCAGCTTTCAGGGGTTTGCAGATACGCAGTATTTT. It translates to CASSFQGFADTQYF.

The CDR3 here is CASSLGGSGLLRLNEKLFF. DNA for the CDR3: TGCGCCAGCAGCTTGGGAGGGTCGGGTCTATTGAGACTTAATGAAAAACTGTTTTTT. The rearrangement links TRBV5-1 to TRBJ1-4; no reliable D call. This CDR3 comprises 19 residues. The V and J ends lost 0 bases and 4 bases respectively, with 22 bases between them. Germline CDR1 and CDR2: SGHRS and YFSETQ.

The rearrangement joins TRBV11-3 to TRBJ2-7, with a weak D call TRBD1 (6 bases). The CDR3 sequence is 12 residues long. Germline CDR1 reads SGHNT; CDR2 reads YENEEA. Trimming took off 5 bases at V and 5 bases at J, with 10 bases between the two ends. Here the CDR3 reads CASSQTGNEQYF. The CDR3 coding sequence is TGTGCCAGCAGCCAGACAGGTAACGAGCAGTACTTC.

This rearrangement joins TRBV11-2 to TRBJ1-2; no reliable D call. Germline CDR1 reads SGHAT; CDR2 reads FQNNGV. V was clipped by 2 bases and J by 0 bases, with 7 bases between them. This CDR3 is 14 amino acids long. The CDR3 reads CASSLQLANYGYTF. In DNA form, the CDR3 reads TGTGCCAGCAGCTTACAGTTGGCTAACTATGGCTACACCTTC.

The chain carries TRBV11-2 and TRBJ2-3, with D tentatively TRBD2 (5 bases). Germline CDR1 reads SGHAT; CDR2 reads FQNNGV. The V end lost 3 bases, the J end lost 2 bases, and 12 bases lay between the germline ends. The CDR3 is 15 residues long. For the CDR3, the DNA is TGTGCCAGCAGCTTTGGAGGCCAGGCCACAGATACGCAGTATTTT. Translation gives CASSFGGQATDTQYF.

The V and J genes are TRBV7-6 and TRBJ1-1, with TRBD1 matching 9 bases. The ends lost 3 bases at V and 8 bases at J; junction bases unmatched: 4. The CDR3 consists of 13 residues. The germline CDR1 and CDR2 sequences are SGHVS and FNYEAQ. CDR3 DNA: TGTGCCAGCAGCTTGCTGGGGACAGGGGAAGCTTTCTTT. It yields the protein CASSLLGTGEAFF.